This entry features one TCR beta chain sequence. These data are taken from a study of blood T cell repertoires in COVID-19. Whole-study context: The United States, Italy and Spain provided the acute and convalescent COVID-19 samples. From T cells, B-cell-depleted T cells, or PBMCs came the material, which was cDNA or gDNA.

In the original analysis: Reference gene primers were amplified, and this amplification served to estimate nucleated cell counts. Measured with immunoSEQ multiplex PCR; TCRdb has only the in-frame clones, and not every one. The D gene and trimming were derived from the DNA, and the V and J assignments and clone size from that table. The profile covers roughly 200,000 clones, with almost 85% appearing a single time and around 5.5% taken by the ten largest. V was trimmed by 1 base and J by 0 bases, leaving 11 bases between them. This CDR3 comprises 16 residues. Germline V gene data show CDR1 as SGHRS and CDR2 as YFSETQ.

The sequence derives from a woman aged 65 to 85 with active or convalescent COVID-19. Input material: peripheral blood. This rearrangement joins TRBV5-1 to TRBJ1-5; D gene unclear. The CDR3 DNA follows: TGCGCCAGCAGCTTGACCGGGAGAAATAGCAATCAGCCCCAGCATTTT. It is translated as CASSLTGRNSNQPQHF. Supplemented by reference TRBV5-1 and TRBJ1-5, the full variable domain reads KAGVTQTPRYLIKTRGQQVTLSCSPISGHRSVSWYQQTPGQGLQFLFEYFSETQRNKGNFPGRFSGRQFSNSRSEMNVSTLELGDSALYLCASSLTGRNSNQPQHFGDGTRLSIL.